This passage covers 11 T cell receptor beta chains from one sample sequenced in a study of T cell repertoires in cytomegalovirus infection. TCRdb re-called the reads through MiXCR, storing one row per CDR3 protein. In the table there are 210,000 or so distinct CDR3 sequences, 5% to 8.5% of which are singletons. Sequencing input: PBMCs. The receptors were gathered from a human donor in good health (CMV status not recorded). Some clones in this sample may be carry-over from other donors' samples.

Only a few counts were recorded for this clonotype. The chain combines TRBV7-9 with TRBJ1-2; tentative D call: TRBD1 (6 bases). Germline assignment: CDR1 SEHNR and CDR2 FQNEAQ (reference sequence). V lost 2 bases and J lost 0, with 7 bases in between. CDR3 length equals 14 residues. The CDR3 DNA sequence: TGTGCCAGCAGCTTACAGGGGACTAACTATGGCTACACCTTC. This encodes CASSLQGTNYGYTF.

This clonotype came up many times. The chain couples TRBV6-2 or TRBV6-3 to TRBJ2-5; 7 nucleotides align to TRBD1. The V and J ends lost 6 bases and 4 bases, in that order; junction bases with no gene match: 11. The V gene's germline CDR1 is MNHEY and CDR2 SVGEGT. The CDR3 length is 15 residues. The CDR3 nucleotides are TGTGCCAGCAGCGACGTGACAGGGTATAGAGAGACCCAGTACTTC. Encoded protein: CASSDVTGYRETQYF.

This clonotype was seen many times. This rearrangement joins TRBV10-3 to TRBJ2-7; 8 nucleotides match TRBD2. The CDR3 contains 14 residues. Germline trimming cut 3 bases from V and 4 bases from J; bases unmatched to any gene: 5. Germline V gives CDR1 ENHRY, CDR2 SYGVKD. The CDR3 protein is CAISDSSGLYEQYF. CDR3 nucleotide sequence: TGTGCCATCAGTGATTCTAGCGGGTTATACGAGCAGTACTTC.

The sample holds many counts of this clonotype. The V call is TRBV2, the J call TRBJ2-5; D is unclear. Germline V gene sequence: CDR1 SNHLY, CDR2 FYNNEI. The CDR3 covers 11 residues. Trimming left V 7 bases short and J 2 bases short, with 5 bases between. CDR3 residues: CASTRQETQYF. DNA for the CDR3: TGTGCCAGCACACGGCAAGAGACCCAGTACTTC.

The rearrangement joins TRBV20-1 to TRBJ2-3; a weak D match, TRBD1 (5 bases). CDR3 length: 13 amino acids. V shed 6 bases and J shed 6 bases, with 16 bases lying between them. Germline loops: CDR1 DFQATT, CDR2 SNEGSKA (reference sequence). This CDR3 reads CSAQGTGWDTQYF. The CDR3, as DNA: TGCAGTGCCCAGGGAACAGGTTGGGATACGCAGTATTTT.

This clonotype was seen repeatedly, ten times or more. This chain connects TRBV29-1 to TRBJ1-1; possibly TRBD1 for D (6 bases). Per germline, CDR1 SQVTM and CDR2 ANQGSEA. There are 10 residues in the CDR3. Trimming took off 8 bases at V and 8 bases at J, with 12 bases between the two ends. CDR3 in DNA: TGCAGCTTCCGAGGGGGAGAAGCTTTCTTT. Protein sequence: CSFRGGEAFF.

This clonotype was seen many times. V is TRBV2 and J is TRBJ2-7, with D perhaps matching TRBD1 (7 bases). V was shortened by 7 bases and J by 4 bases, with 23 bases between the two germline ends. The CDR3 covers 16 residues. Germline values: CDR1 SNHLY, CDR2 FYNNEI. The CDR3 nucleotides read TGTGCCAGCATTGGCGTCGTAGGAGGGGGCAGATACGAGCAGTACTTC. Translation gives CASIGVVGGGRYEQYF.

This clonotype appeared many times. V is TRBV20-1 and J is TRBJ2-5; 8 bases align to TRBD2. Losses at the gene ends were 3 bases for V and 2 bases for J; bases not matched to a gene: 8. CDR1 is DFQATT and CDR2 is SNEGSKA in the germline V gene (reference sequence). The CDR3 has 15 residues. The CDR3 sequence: CSARRAGLGQETQYF. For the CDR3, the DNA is TGCAGTGCTAGGCGCGCGGGACTAGGACAAGAGACCCAGTACTTC.

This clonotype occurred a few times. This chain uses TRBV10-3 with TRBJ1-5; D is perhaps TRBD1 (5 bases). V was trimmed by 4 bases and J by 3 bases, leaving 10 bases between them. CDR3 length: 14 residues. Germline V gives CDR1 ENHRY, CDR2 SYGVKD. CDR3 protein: CAISAGSVNQPQHF. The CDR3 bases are TGTGCCATCAGTGCAGGGTCGGTCAATCAGCCCCAGCATTTT.

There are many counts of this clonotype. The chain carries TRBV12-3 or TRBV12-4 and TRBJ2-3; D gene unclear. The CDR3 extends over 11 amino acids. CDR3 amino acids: CADGYTDTQYF. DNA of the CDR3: TGTGCTGACGGGTACACAGATACGCAGTATTTT.

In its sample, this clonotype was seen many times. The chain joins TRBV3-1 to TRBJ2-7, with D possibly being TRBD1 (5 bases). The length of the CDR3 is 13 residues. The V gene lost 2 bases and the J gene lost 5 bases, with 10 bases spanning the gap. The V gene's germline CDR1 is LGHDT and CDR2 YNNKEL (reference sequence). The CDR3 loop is CASSQWGAHEQYF. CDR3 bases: TGTGCCAGCAGCCAATGGGGCGCCCACGAGCAGTACTTC.